This note documents a single TCR beta chain sequence. Its antigen remains unidentified. Treatment: roughly 18 received Ad26.COV2.S at low or high dose, single or two shots; roughly five received placebo; per-sample allocation not given. Sample collection was performed on day 63 after the first vaccine or placebo injection. The data derive from a study of Ad26.COV2.S vaccination and SARS-CoV-2 variants. Notes on the study in general: Spike-specific CD8+ and CD4+ T cell responses reportedly showed substantial breadth after vaccination.

The repertoire was sequenced with immunoSEQ multiplex PCR; TCRdb's copy has only in-frame clones and lacks some. The table has roughly 400,000 clones, about 90% seen once. This CDR3 region has 15 residues. Trimming removed 4 bases from V and 5 bases from J; junction bases left unmatched: 7. The germline V gene has CDR1 SGHVS and CDR2 FQNEAQ. This chain joins TRBV7-8 and TRBJ2-7; 11 nucleotides line up with TRBD2. This sequence originates from a person between 18 and 60 years old who received the Ad26.COV2.S COVID-19 vaccine or a placebo. Sequenced here: peripheral blood, sampled in a trial of Ad26.COV2.S vaccine versus placebo. The CDR3 loop reads CASSSKGLAAHEQYF. CDR3 bases: TGTGCCAGCAGCTCAAAGGGACTAGCGGCCCACGAGCAGTACTTC.